A selection of T cell receptor beta chains follows, all from one sample in a study of blood T cell repertoires in COVID-19. TCRdb's copy holds only in-frame clones and misses some; the assay was immunoSEQ multiplex PCR. The data contain about 370,000 clones, approximately 88% of them singletons. Sample: peripheral blood. Every receptor here comes from a woman aged 30 to 39 with COVID-19, enrolled during active disease. Each CDR3 is given with its conserved first and last residue. Each record gives: CDR3 DNA, CDR3 protein, D gene, J gene, V gene, clone size. D genes are given only for firm matches. The size field is filled for only some rows; it gives once, few, many or a size class.

TGTGCCAGCGGATGGGGCCCGAACACTGAAGCTTTCTTT,CASGWGPNTEAFF,-,TRBJ1-1,TRBV6-5,-
TGTGCCAGCAGCTTAGTGGGGCCCGAAAGCCCTGAAGCTTTCTTT,CASSLVGPESPEAFF,-,TRBJ1-1,TRBV7-9,once
TGTGCCTCCTCGCTGGGGGGGCGGCGATCACCCCTCCACTTT,CASSLGGRRSPLHF,-,TRBJ1-6,TRBV6-5,-
TGTGCCAGCAGTTGGGCTAGCGGGAGTACAGATACGCAGTATTTT,CASSWASGSTDTQYF,TRBD2,TRBJ2-3,TRBV27,-
TGCGCCAGCAGCCAGGGGACAGGATGGAGTCAGCCCCAGCATTTT,CASSQGTGWSQPQHF,TRBD1,TRBJ1-5,TRBV4-3,-
TGTGCCAGCGGGGCTACAGGGGACACTGAAGCTTTCTTT,CASGATGDTEAFF,TRBD1,TRBJ1-1,TRBV2,-
TGCGCCAGCAGCCCCGCCAGGGGGTTGTACGAGCAGTACTTC,CASSPARGLYEQYF,TRBD1,TRBJ2-7,TRBV4-3,-
TGTGCCTCAGAGGGACAGGGGAACGAGCAGTACTTC,CASEGQGNEQYF,TRBD1,TRBJ2-7,TRBV19,-
TGTGCCAGCAGCTTATCTCTCTCGAACACCGGGGAGCTGTTTTTT,CASSLSLSNTGELFF,-,TRBJ2-2,TRBV7-8,-
TGTGCCAGCAGTGAACAGGGAGGCAATTCACCCCTCCACTTT,CASSEQGGNSPLHF,-,TRBJ1-6,TRBV6-1,-
TGTGCCAGCAGTTCCGGGACAGGGCACTATGGCTACACCTTC,CASSSGTGHYGYTF,TRBD1,TRBJ1-2,TRBV28,-
TGTGCCAGTAGTCTGGGGGCAGGGGCCTACGAGCAGTACTTC,CASSLGAGAYEQYF,-,TRBJ2-7,TRBV19,-
TGTGCCAGCAGCTTCCATTACGGGACAGGCCCCGAACACACCGGGGAGCTGTTTTTT,CASSFHYGTGPEHTGELFF,TRBD1,TRBJ2-2,TRBV5-8,-
TGCAGTGGAGACAGGATCGGGGAGCTGTTTTTT,CSGDRIGELFF,-,TRBJ2-2,TRBV29-1,-
TGTGCCAGCAGCTTGGCCAGAACCACAGATACGCAGTATTTT,CASSLARTTDTQYF,-,TRBJ2-3,TRBV11-2,-
TGCAGCGCCTTACCAGCAACTAATGAAAAACTGTTTTTT,CSALPATNEKLFF,-,TRBJ1-4,TRBV29-1,few
TGCAGCGTTGTTTGGGACAGGGGCCTTAGGCGCGGGAAACTGTTTTTT,CSVVWDRGLRRGKLFF,TRBD1,TRBJ1-4,TRBV29-1,-
TGTGCCAGCAGCCTAGAACCCTGGACAGGGATTACGGACACTGAAGCTTTCTTT,CASSLEPWTGITDTEAFF,TRBD1,TRBJ1-1,TRBV5-4,-
TGTGCCAGCAGTTCGACAGGGCTTAATGAAAAACTGTTTTTT,CASSSTGLNEKLFF,TRBD1,TRBJ1-4,TRBV28,-
TGTGCCAGCAGTTACCGGGGAGCGGTAAGCGACGAGCAGTACTTC,CASSYRGAVSDEQYF,-,TRBJ2-7,TRBV6-5,-
TGCGCCAGCAGCCAAAGGGAGGTCTGGCGGGGACAGGGGGGCAATGAGCAGTTCTTC,CASSQREVWRGQGGNEQFF,TRBD1,TRBJ2-1,TRBV4-1,-
TGCAGTGCTAGTGGGACAGACGAGCAGTACTTC,CSASGTDEQYF,TRBD1,TRBJ2-7,TRBV20-1,-
TGCAGCGTTGTCCGGTCTACGTACAATGAGCAGTTCTTC,CSVVRSTYNEQFF,-,TRBJ2-1,TRBV29-1,-
TGTGCCAGCACCCAATTCAGTAACACTGAAGCTTTCTTT,CASTQFSNTEAFF,-,TRBJ1-1,TRBV12-3/TRBV12-4,-
TGCGCCAGCAGTGGGTCAGAGAATCAGCCCCAGCATTTT,CASSGSENQPQHF,-,TRBJ1-5,TRBV10-2,-
TGTGCCATCAGTGAGTCGACTCGGGCTAGCGGGTTATACAATGAGCAGTTCTTC,CAISESTRASGLYNEQFF,TRBD2,TRBJ2-1,TRBV10-3,once
TGTGCCAGCAGGCACAAGGACAGGGGGCACGCAGATACGCAGTATTTT,CASRHKDRGHADTQYF,TRBD1,TRBJ2-3,TRBV2,-
TGCGCCAGCAGCCGTACAGGGGTAGAGACCCAGTACTTC,CASSRTGVETQYF,TRBD1,TRBJ2-5,TRBV4-1,-
TGTGCCAGCAGCCAAGGAAACGGACAGGGGGCCCTTGGCTACACCTTC,CASSQGNGQGALGYTF,TRBD1,TRBJ1-2,TRBV3-1/TRBV3-2,-
TGTGCCATCAGTGACCAGTTGGGCGCAAATGAAAAACTGTTTTTT,CAISDQLGANEKLFF,-,TRBJ1-4,TRBV10-3,-
TGTGCCAGCAGCGTAGGGCGGGGTGATACGCAGTATTTT,CASSVGRGDTQYF,-,TRBJ2-3,TRBV9,-
TGCGCCAGCAGCCAAGCCGCGGGGGCCGGCAATTCACCCCTCCACTTT,CASSQAAGAGNSPLHF,-,TRBJ1-6,TRBV4-1,-
TGTGCCAGCAGAACTGGTGAGGGCTGGGACTATGGCTACACCTTC,CASRTGEGWDYGYTF,-,TRBJ1-2,TRBV6-5,-
TGCGCCAGCAAACAGGGACTAGACCGACCTTCCCACAATGAGCAGTTCTTC,CASKQGLDRPSHNEQFF,TRBD2,TRBJ2-1,TRBV10-2,-
TGTGCCAGCACGGGACAGGGCCGGGAGACCCAGTACTTC,CASTGQGRETQYF,TRBD1,TRBJ2-5,TRBV18,-
TGTGCCAGCAGTTACTCGTGGGGAGGCAGCACAGATACGCAGTATTTT,CASSYSWGGSTDTQYF,-,TRBJ2-3,TRBV6-2/TRBV6-3,-
TGTGCCAGTACCGGGAGGCAGGGGGCGTACGAGCAGTACTTC,CASTGRQGAYEQYF,-,TRBJ2-7,TRBV6-5,-
TGTGCCAGCAGTCGCCCGGGACTAGCGGGGGGCTTCACAGATACGCAGTATTTT,CASSRPGLAGGFTDTQYF,TRBD2,TRBJ2-3,TRBV2,-
TGTGCCAGCAGCGGTTACCTAAGGGACAGACGCACAGATACGCAGTATTTT,CASSGYLRDRRTDTQYF,TRBD1,TRBJ2-3,TRBV7-9,once
TGTGCCTGGAGTGTACGACAGGGCCCTAATTCACCCCTCCACTTT,CAWSVRQGPNSPLHF,TRBD1,TRBJ1-6,TRBV30,few
TGTGCCAGCAGTTTATACCCGGGGACCGGGGAGCTGTTTTTT,CASSLYPGTGELFF,-,TRBJ2-2,TRBV27,-